This T cell receptor (beta chain) was sequenced for a study of CD8 T cells in Susac syndrome. Sequencing of TCR beta covered CD8+ and CD4+ T cells obtained from blood. In the multiple sclerosis control group, patients were treatment-naive and had stable or active relapsing-remitting disease. TEMRA cells were FACS-enriched, and CD8+ and CD4+ T cells were isolated negatively. The authors reverse transcribed roughly 0.45 to 1 ug RNA with random hexamers. In TCRdb, the immunoSEQ multiplex PCR reads were re-called with MiXCR into one record per CDR3 protein. The repertoire holds under 200,000 distinct CDR3 sequences, with approximately 96% as singletons. V lost 4 bases and J lost 5; bases outside the gene matches: 3. There are 14 residues in the CDR3. Per the germline V gene, CDR1 is SEHNR and CDR2 is FQNEAQ (reference sequence).

This clonotype was obtained from a human donor with multiple sclerosis. The V and J genes are TRBV7-9 and TRBJ2-7; TRBD2 matches at 12 bases. The sequencing input was CD8+ T cells from PBMCs. CDR3 sequence reads: CASSSGLAGHEQYF. DNA for the CDR3: TGTGCCAGCAGCTCCGGACTAGCGGGACACGAGCAGTACTTC.